Listed here are 31 T cell receptor beta chains from one sample, sequenced in a study of a mutant IDH1 vaccine in newly diagnosed glioma. Time point of the sample: week 47, end of study. The content of each vaccine dose was 300 ug of mutant IDH1 20-mer peptide, and topical imiquimod accompanied it. Clones were sequenced by immunoSEQ multiplex PCR, and TCRdb holds only the in-frame ones, with some missing. The sample includes around 50,000 clones, about four fifths of them seen just once. The antigens these receptors bind are not known. Sequencing was performed on PBMCs, taken from a glioma patient whose treatment included an IDH1 peptide vaccine. The receptors were gathered from a woman aged 25 to 45 with glioma. Some clones in this sample may be carry-over from other donors' samples.

The V call is TRBV5-6, the J call TRBJ2-7, with unresolved D. The CDR3 totals 13 residues. CDR1 SGHDT and CDR2 YYEEEE come from the germline V gene. Between the trimmed V and J ends, which lost 0 bases and 0 bases, there was a span of 4 bases. The CDR3 protein is CASSLGASYEQYF. The CDR3 coding sequence is TGTGCCAGCAGCTTGGGTGCCTCCTACGAGCAGTACTTC.

The chain links TRBV10-3 to TRBJ1-2, with 7 bases that match TRBD1. This CDR3 has 18 residues. V was clipped by 3 bases and J by 0 bases; unmatched bases: 13. From germline, CDR1 is ENHRY and CDR2 SYGVKD. CDR3: CAISETGTDTNTNYGYTF. The CDR3 nucleotides are TGTGCCATCAGTGAAACCGGGACAGACACCAATACTAACTATGGCTACACCTTC.

This clone showed up just once. This chain joins TRBV6-5 and TRBJ1-3, with TRBD1 as a possible D gene (6 bases). CDR3 size: 15 residues. V was trimmed by 4 bases and J by 2 bases, leaving 12 bases between them. From germline, CDR1 is MNHEY and CDR2 SVGAGI. CDR3 amino acids: CASSSGQKAGNTIYF. For the CDR3, the DNA is TGTGCCAGCAGTTCAGGACAGAAGGCTGGAAACACCATATATTTT.

The chain joins TRBV7-9 to TRBJ1-1; no firm D call. CDR1 is SEHNR and CDR2 is FQNEAQ in the germline V gene (reference sequence). The CDR3 runs 14 residues. V lost 1 base to trimming and J lost 2 bases, with 8 bases between them. The DNA of the CDR3 is TGTGCCAGCAGCTTAGGCCAATTTAACACTGAAGCTTTCTTT. As protein: CASSLGQFNTEAFF.

This clone was recorded a few times. The CDR3, as DNA: TGTGCCAGCAGCTTTGGGACCAATGAGCAGTTCTTC. Amino acid sequence: CASSFGTNEQFF. The chain carries TRBV13 and TRBJ2-1; perhaps D is TRBD1 or TRBD2 (5 bases each). The CDR3 runs 12 residues. V lost 3 bases, J lost 6 bases, and 6 bases lay in between. Germline values: CDR1 PRHDT, CDR2 FYEKMQ (reference sequence).

The CDR3 DNA sequence: TGCGCCAGCAGTGATCTACTAGCACGATCCTACAATGAGCAGTTCTTC. Residues: CASSDLLARSYNEQFF. This chain uses TRBV10-2 with TRBJ2-1; possibly TRBD2 for D (6 bases). Deletions cut 3 bases from V and 1 base from J, with 13 bases between. This CDR3 has 16 amino acids. Germline V gene data show CDR1 as WSHSY and CDR2 as SAAADI.

J is TRBJ2-7 and V is TRBV29-1; 11 bases are a match to TRBD1. Germline assignment: CDR1 SQVTM and CDR2 ANQGSEA. The length of the CDR3 is 16 residues. With 6 bases clipped from V and 1 base from J, the junction kept 11 bases outside the gene matches. The CDR3 here is CSVVSGQGEWSYEQYF. The DNA of the CDR3 is TGCAGCGTCGTGTCGGGACAGGGGGAGTGGTCCTACGAGCAGTACTTC.

The V gene is TRBV19, the J gene TRBJ1-1; D is ambiguous. This CDR3 comprises 12 residues. V lost 5 bases and J lost 3, with 7 bases in between. Germline CDR1 LNHDA, CDR2 SQIVND (reference sequence). In DNA, the CDR3 is TGTGCCAGTAGTCTCTGGGACACTGAAGCTTTCTTT. This sequence encodes CASSLWDTEAFF. Complete variable domain (other parts from reference TRBV19 and TRBJ1-1): DGGITQSPKYLFRKEGQNVTLSCEQNLNHDAMYWYRQDPGQGLRLIYYSQIVNDFQKGDIAEGYSVSREKKESFPLTVTSAQKNPTAFYLCASSLWDTEAFFGQGTRLTVV.

The count of this clone is one. Germline is not matched at one junction end, which may reflect a read error. The V and J genes are TRBV28 and TRBJ1-2; TRBD1 matches 7 bases. Per germline, CDR1 MDHEN and CDR2 SYDVKM. The CDR3 runs 11 residues. This CDR3 reads CASSSYRGVAF. Written as DNA, the CDR3 is TGTGCCAGCAGTTCATACAGGGGCGTCGCCTTC.

V gene TRBV27 combines with J gene TRBJ2-7; possible D gene TRBD2, 5 bases. The CDR3 length is 15 residues. The germline gives CDR1 MNHEY, CDR2 SMNVEV (reference sequence). The germline V and J ends were trimmed by 6 bases and 0 bases, with 15 bases remaining between them. CDR3 nucleotides: TGTGCCAGCAGCCCAAACGAAGAGGGCTCCTACGAGCAGTACTTC. Translation: CASSPNEEGSYEQYF.

CDR3 amino acids: CASSERDSGDEKLFF. In DNA form, the CDR3 reads TGTGCCAGCAGCGAGAGGGACAGCGGCGATGAAAAACTGTTTTTT. V is TRBV7-9 and J is TRBJ1-4; 7 bases are a match to TRBD1. Trimming took 5 bases from V and 6 from J; bases not matched to a gene: 9. There are 15 residues in the CDR3. Germline V gene data show CDR1 as SEHNR and CDR2 as FQNEAQ (reference sequence).

A few counts support this clone. The V and J genes are TRBV7-9 and TRBJ1-1; 7 bases are shared with TRBD1. Trimming at V came to 5 bases and at J to 2 bases, leaving 5 bases not matched to a gene. Germline loops: CDR1 SEHNR, CDR2 FQNEAQ (reference sequence). The CDR3 contains 14 residues. CDR3 DNA: TGTGCCAGCAGCCTAGGGGGCGTTAACACTGAAGCTTTCTTT. This gives the protein CASSLGGVNTEAFF.

CDR3 nucleotides: TGTGCCACTTGCTTCGCCGGGACGGCTGAAAAACTGTTTTTT. Residues: CATCFAGTAEKLFF. This chain connects TRBV6-1 to TRBJ1-4, with D possibly TRBD1 on 5 matching bases. This CDR3 contains 14 residues. Trimming removed 10 bases at V and 7 bases at J, with 19 bases between. Germline V gives CDR1 MNHNS, CDR2 SASEGT.

This chain joins TRBV27 and TRBJ2-7, with a weak D call TRBD1 (5 bases). Trimming shortened V by 5 bases and J by 4 bases, and 6 bases separated the two germline ends. The CDR3 extends over 11 amino acids. Germline CDR1 and CDR2: MNHEY and SMNVEV (reference sequence). CDR3 residues: CASSPGYEQYF. The CDR3 nucleotides are TGTGCCAGCAGTCCAGGGTACGAGCAGTACTTC.

The chain has TRBV5-1 and TRBJ2-7; 11 positions match TRBD2. Trimming cost V 6 bases and J 6 bases; bases outside gene matches: 8. Germline-derived CDR1 and CDR2 are SGHRS and YFSETQ. The CDR3 contains 14 residues. The CDR3 DNA follows: TGCGCCAGCACTACTAGCGGGAGCTCCCTCGAGCAGTACTTC. It encodes CASTTSGSSLEQYF.

This chain uses TRBV2 with TRBJ2-2; maybe TRBD2 (6 bases). This CDR3 has 16 residues. The germline V gene has CDR1 SNHLY and CDR2 FYNNEI. The ends were cut back, 2 bases at V and 1 base at J, with 11 bases in the middle. CDR3 amino acids: CASSERRAQNTGELFF. The CDR3 DNA reads TGTGCCAGCAGTGAAAGGAGGGCACAGAACACCGGGGAGCTGTTTTTT.

The chain uses TRBV9 and TRBJ2-1, with 10 bases lining up with TRBD2. This CDR3 has 15 residues. Germline V lookup: CDR1 SGDLS, CDR2 YYNGEE. V gave up 0 bases and J gave up 7 bases; unmatched junction bases: 4. The CDR3 reads CASSVGSGRKNEQFF. The CDR3 coding sequence is TGTGCCAGCAGCGTAGGTAGCGGGAGGAAGAATGAGCAGTTCTTC.

The J gene is TRBJ2-2, the V gene TRBV7-9; 7 bases map to TRBD1. The trim removed 1 base at V and 7 bases at J, leaving 9 bases unmatched. Germline values: CDR1 SEHNR, CDR2 FQNEAQ (reference sequence). CDR3 size: 16 residues. The CDR3: CASSLGTGAKGGELFF. The DNA of the CDR3 is TGTGCCAGCAGCTTAGGAACAGGGGCCAAAGGCGGGGAGCTGTTTTTT.

The J gene is TRBJ1-2, the V gene TRBV29-1; tentatively, D is TRBD1 (5 bases). Germline CDR1 reads SQVTM; CDR2 reads ANQGSEA. The CDR3 extends over 11 amino acids. Trimming removed 4 bases at V and 4 bases at J, with 7 bases between. The CDR3 is CSVARVYGYTF. The DNA of the CDR3 is TGCAGCGTTGCCAGGGTCTATGGCTACACCTTC.

The chain has TRBV6-5 and TRBJ1-1; D is unclear. This CDR3 is built from 12 residues. The V gene lost 8 bases and the J gene lost 1 base, with 8 bases spanning the gap. Germline CDR1 MNHEY, CDR2 SVGAGI. The DNA of the CDR3 is TGTGCCAGCGGCACACCGAACACTGAAGCTTTCTTT. Translation: CASGTPNTEAFF.

J is TRBJ1-1 and V is TRBV29-1; D remains ambiguous. Between the trimmed V and J ends, which lost 7 bases and 0 bases, there was a span of 9 bases. The germline V gene has CDR1 SQVTM and CDR2 ANQGSEA. The CDR3 spans 12 residues. CDR3 in amino acids: CSADELNTEAFF. The CDR3, as DNA: TGCAGCGCCGACGAGCTGAACACTGAAGCTTTCTTT.

The chain combines TRBV7-9 with TRBJ2-7; unclear D gene. Trimming took 5 bases from V and 3 from J, leaving 8 bases between them. This CDR3 region has 12 residues. Germline lookup yields CDR1 SEHNR and CDR2 FQNEAQ (reference sequence). The DNA for the CDR3 is TGTGCCAGCAGCCAGACCGACTACGAGCAGTACTTC. This encodes CASSQTDYEQYF.

A single count supports this clone. The chain couples TRBV9 to TRBJ2-2, with 8 bases fitting TRBD2. Germline CDR1 is SGDLS and CDR2 is YYNGEE. V trimming: 3 bases; J trimming: 0 bases; junction bases outside the gene matches: 4. There are 16 residues in the CDR3. The CDR3: CASSAWTSPNTGELFF. The CDR3 bases are TGTGCCAGCAGCGCATGGACTAGCCCGAACACCGGGGAGCTGTTTTTT. Based on the CDR3 plus reference TRBV9 and TRBJ2-2, the full variable domain is DSGVTQTPKHLITATGQRVTLRCSPRSGDLSVYWYQQSLDQGLQFLIQYYNGEERAKGNILERFSAQQFPDLHSELNLSSLELGDSALYFCASSAWTSPNTGELFFGEGSRLTVL.

This chain connects TRBV2 to TRBJ2-2; 8 positions agree with TRBD1. Germline V gives CDR1 SNHLY, CDR2 FYNNEI. The CDR3 is made up of 14 amino acids. The V segment lost 7 bases and the J segment 6 bases; nucleotides outside the gene matches: 7. CDR3 coding DNA: TGTGCCAGCAAGGCAGGGGGCGCGGCCGGGGAGCTGTTTTTT. Translating it yields CASKAGGAAGELFF.

The rearrangement links TRBV30 to TRBJ2-3, with D perhaps TRBD2 (5 bases). In germline, CDR1 is GTSNPN, CDR2 SVGIG (reference sequence). V dropped 0 bases and J dropped 4 bases, with 14 bases sitting between them. This CDR3 has 15 residues. DNA of the CDR3: TGTGCCTGGAGTGTACTGGCTAGCAGTGCAGATACGCAGTATTTT. Translation: CAWSVLASSADTQYF.

The genes are TRBV4-1 and TRBJ1-2, with unresolved D. Germline V CDR1 and CDR2: MGHRA, YSYEKL. V gave up 0 bases and J gave up 0 bases, with 8 bases separating them. The CDR3 runs to 15 residues. CDR3 in amino acids: CASSQDITANYGYTF. DNA of the CDR3: TGCGCCAGCAGCCAAGATATAACGGCTAACTATGGCTACACCTTC.

The gene calls are TRBV15 and TRBJ2-7; a possible D gene is TRBD2 (6 bases). Germline-derived CDR1 and CDR2 are LNHNV and YYDKDF (reference sequence). V was clipped by 3 bases and J by 0 bases, with 15 bases between them. CDR3 size: 16 residues. The CDR3 reads CATSSGEGLRSYEQYF. The CDR3 nucleotides read TGTGCCACCAGCAGCGGCGAGGGACTCCGCTCCTACGAGCAGTACTTC.

The V call is TRBV9, the J call TRBJ2-7; 8 nucleotides line up with TRBD2. The V and J ends lost 4 bases and 5 bases, in that order; junction bases with no gene match: 14. This CDR3 has 16 amino acids. Germline CDR1 SGDLS, CDR2 YYNGEE. The chain's CDR3 is CASSPGGAGDKDEQYF. CDR3 nucleotide sequence: TGTGCCAGCAGCCCGGGGGGGGCGGGAGATAAAGACGAGCAGTACTTC.

The genes are TRBV7-6 and TRBJ1-4; the D gene is possibly TRBD1 (6 bases). The V end was cut by 5 bases, the J end by 6 bases, with 10 bases between. In germline, CDR1 is SGHVS, CDR2 FNYEAQ. This CDR3 region has 13 residues. CDR3 loop: CASSQGQYEKLFF. The CDR3, as DNA: TGTGCCAGCAGCCAGGGGCAGTATGAAAAACTGTTTTTT.

The gene calls are TRBV10-2 and TRBJ2-3; tentatively, D is TRBD2 (6 bases). With 5 bases removed from V and 5 bases from J, the gap between germline ends came to 20 bases. Germline CDR1 is WSHSY and CDR2 is SAAADI. The CDR3 contains 16 residues. CDR3 sequence reads: CASSSEPGLLGDTQYF. CDR3 nucleotide sequence: TGCGCCAGCAGTTCCGAACCGGGACTGCTCGGAGATACGCAGTATTTT.

CDR3 in DNA: TGTGCCAGCAGTTCTCTAGCGGGAGGGCCTGTCCAAGAGCAGTTCTTC. Encoded protein: CASSSLAGGPVQEQFF. This chain uses TRBV6-6 with TRBJ2-1; 12 nucleotides line up with TRBD2. The CDR3 sequence is 16 residues long. The germline V gene has CDR1 MNHNY and CDR2 SVGAGI (reference sequence). Trimming removed 4 bases from V and 10 bases from J; junction bases left unmatched: 11.